This TCR beta chain originates from a study of T cell repertoires in cytomegalovirus infection. The wider study: Both CMV infection and a matching HLA type were indicated by public TCR beta signatures. Study conclusions and caveats: Accumulated public TCR beta family frequency recognized individuals carrying CMV together with the relevant HLA. CMV-specific HLA-C-restricted TCR beta clonotypes dominated the ex vivo response.

TCRdb analysed the reads with MiXCR anew, one entry per CDR3 protein. The data hold 300,000 to 400,000 distinct CDR3 sequences, with more than 20% observed a single time. The CDR3 is made up of 17 amino acids. Germline-derived CDR1 and CDR2 are SGHVS and FQNEAQ. V lost 3 bases to trimming and J lost 7 bases; unmatched junction nucleotides: 14. Concerning this clonotype itself: The antigen is not known.

Sample: cultured PBMCs, taken from culture after CMV antigen stimulation. This receptor was obtained from a human donor in good health (CMV status not recorded). Some clones in this sample may be carry-over from other donors' samples. V gene TRBV7-8 combines with J gene TRBJ2-1, with TRBD2 matching 8 bases. The DNA for the CDR3 is TGTGCCAGCAGCTTGTCATCCGGGACTAGGCGGGAAAATGAGCAGTTCTTC. Its protein is CASSLSSGTRRENEQFF. The whole variable domain, remainder taken from reference TRBV7-8 and TRBJ2-1, is GAGVSQSPRYKVAKRGQDVALRCDPISGHVSLFWYQQALGQGPEFLTYFQNEAQLDKSGLPSDRFFAERPEGSVSTLKIQRTQQEDSAVYLCASSLSSGTRRENEQFFGPGTRLTVL.